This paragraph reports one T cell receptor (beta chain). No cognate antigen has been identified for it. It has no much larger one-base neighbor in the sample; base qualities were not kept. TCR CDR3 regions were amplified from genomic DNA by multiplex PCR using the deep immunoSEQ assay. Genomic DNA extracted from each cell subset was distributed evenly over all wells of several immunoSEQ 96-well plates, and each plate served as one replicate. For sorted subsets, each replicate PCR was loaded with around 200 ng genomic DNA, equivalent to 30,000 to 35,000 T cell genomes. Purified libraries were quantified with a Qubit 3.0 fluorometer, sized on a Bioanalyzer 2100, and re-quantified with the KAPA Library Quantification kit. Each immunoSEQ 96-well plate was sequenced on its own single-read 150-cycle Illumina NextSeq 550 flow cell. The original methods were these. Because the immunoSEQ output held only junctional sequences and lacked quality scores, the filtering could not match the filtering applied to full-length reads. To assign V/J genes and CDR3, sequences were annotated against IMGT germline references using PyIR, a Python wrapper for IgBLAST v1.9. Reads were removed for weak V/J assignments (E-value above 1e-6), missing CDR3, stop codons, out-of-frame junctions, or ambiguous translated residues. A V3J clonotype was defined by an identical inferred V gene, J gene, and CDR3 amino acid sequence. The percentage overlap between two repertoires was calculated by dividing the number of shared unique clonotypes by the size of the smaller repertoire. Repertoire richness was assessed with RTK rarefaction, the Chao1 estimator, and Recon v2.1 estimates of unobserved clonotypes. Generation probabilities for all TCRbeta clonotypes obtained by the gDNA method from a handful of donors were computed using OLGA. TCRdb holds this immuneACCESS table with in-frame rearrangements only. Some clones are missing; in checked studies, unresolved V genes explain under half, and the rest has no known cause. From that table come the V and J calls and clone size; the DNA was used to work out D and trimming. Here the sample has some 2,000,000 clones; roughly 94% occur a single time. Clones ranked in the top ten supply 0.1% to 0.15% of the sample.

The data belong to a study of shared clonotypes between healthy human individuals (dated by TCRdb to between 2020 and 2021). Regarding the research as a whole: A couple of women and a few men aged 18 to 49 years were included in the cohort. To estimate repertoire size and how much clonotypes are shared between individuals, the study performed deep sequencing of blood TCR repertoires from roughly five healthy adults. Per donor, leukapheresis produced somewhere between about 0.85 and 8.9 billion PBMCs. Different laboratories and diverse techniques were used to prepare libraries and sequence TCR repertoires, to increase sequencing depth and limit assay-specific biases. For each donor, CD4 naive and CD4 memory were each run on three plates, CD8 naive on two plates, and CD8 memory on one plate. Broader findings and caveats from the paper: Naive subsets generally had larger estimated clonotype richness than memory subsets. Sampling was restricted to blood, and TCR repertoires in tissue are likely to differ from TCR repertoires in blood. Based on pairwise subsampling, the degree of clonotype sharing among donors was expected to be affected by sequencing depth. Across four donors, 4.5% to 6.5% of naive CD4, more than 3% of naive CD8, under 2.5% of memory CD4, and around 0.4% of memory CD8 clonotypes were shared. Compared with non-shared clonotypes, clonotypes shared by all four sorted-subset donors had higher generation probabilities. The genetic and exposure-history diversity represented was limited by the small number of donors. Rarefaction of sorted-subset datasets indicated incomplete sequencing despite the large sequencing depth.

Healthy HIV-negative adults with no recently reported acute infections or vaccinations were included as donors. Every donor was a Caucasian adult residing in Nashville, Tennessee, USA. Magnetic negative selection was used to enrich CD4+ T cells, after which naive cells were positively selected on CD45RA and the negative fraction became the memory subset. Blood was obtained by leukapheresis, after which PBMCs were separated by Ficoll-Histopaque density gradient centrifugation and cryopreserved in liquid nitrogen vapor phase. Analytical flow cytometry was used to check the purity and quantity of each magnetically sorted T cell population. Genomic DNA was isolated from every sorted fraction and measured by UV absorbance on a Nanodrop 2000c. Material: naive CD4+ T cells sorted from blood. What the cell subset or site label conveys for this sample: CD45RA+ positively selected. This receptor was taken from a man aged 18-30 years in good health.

CDR3 sequence: CASSHGQEAYEQYF. The DNA sequence is as follows: TGTGCCAGCTCACACGGACAGGAAGCCTACGAGCAGTACTTC. This sequence uses TRBV18 and TRBJ2-7, with 7 bases matching TRBD1. The cysteine opens and the phenylalanine closes a CDR3 of 14 amino acids. Only CDR3 DNA is held: 42 bases, read in frame from base 1. Reading the germline V gene gives CDR1 KGHSH and CDR2 LQKENI. Trimming takes 4 bases off V and 2 bases off J; junction bases not matched to a gene: 5.